One TCR beta chain is described in this entry. Antigen unknown. PCR primers comprised 60 Vbeta and 13 Jbeta primers. Data came from immunoSEQ multiplex PCR; TCRdb stores just in-frame clones and leaves some out. Among about 130,000 clones listed, 75% to 85% were seen once. Germline assignment: CDR1 MNHEY and CDR2 SMNVEV (reference sequence). With 6 bases removed from V and 6 bases from J, the gap between germline ends came to 15 bases. CDR3 length: 14 residues. The data are from a study of cytomegalovirus exposure and HLA in healthy donors. General study points: Across donors, presence/absence analyses took sequencing depth to be roughly uniform. Sequencing artifact likely explains a cluster of highly shared sequence variants. Many donors shared some public TCRs, even though most TCR sequences were rare. Analyzed later, most CMV-associated TCR beta chains appeared HLA-restricted.

This clonotype was sampled from a male donor in good health and CMV-seropositive. The V gene is TRBV27, the J gene TRBJ1-5, with a possible D match to TRBD1 (5 bases). Sequencing was carried out using PBMCs. CDR3 protein: CASRMAGGSQPQHF. Here the CDR3 DNA reads TGTGCCAGCAGGATGGCGGGGGGAAGTCAGCCCCAGCATTTT.